The 30 T cell receptor beta chains reported below all come from one sample, sequenced in a study of early T cells in non-severe SARS-CoV-2 infection. TCRdb re-derived calls from the 5' RACE reads in MiXCR, one entry per CDR3 protein. Altogether more than 95,000 distinct CDR3 sequences are present, more than 13% being singletons, with the ten largest covering 20% to 25%. Sequenced sample: whole blood. All receptors derive from an adult who was a healthcare worker with PCR-confirmed SARS-CoV-2 infection or an uninfected control (not recorded which).

This clonotype was recorded many times. V gene TRBV11-2 combines with J gene TRBJ2-7; 7 bases agree with TRBD1. The CDR3 runs 16 residues. The germline CDR1 and CDR2 sequences are SGHAT and FQNNGV. Trimming took 5 bases from V and 5 from J; bases not matched to a gene: 15. The CDR3 loop is CASSLYSTGTVDEQYF. The CDR3 region has the DNA TGTGCCAGCAGCCTATACTCGACAGGGACAGTGGACGAGCAGTACTTC.

This CDR3 is CASSSPGRAGELFF. CDR3 DNA sequence: TGTGCCAGCTCTAGCCCGGGGCGCGCCGGGGAGCTGTTTTTT. The rearrangement uses TRBV6-6 and TRBJ2-2; D could derive from TRBD1 or TRBD2 (5 bases each). Germline CDR1 reads MNHNY; CDR2 reads SVGAGI (reference sequence). The CDR3 runs 14 residues. The ends were cut back, 8 bases at V and 6 bases at J, with 16 bases in the middle.

The chain couples TRBV2 to TRBJ2-2; TRBD1 aligns across 9 bases. The CDR3 is 14 residues long. Germline CDR1 is SNHLY and CDR2 is FYNNEI. Trimming removed 6 bases from V and 7 bases from J; junction bases left unmatched: 6. The CDR3 reads CASRTGTGIGELFF. The CDR3 DNA follows: TGTGCCAGCAGGACCGGGACAGGGATCGGGGAGCTGTTTTTT.

The table lists this clonotype with a few counts. The chain couples TRBV11-1 to TRBJ2-3; D is tentatively TRBD1 or TRBD2 (5 bases each). Trimming shortened V by 4 bases and J by 6 bases, and 14 bases separated the two germline ends. There are 14 residues in the CDR3. Per germline, CDR1 SGHAT and CDR2 FQDESV (reference sequence). CDR3 in DNA: TGTGCCAGCAGCTCGCAAGTCCGGGGCGATACGCAGTATTTT. It yields the protein CASSSQVRGDTQYF.

The chain has TRBV12-3 or TRBV12-4 and TRBJ1-5; D is uncertain. There are 14 residues in the CDR3. The ends were cut back, 6 bases at V and 1 base at J, with 10 bases in the middle. CDR3 bases: TGTGCCAGCAGCTTCAGTGACAGCAATCAGCCCCAGCATTTT. It specifies CASSFSDSNQPQHF.

V usage is TRBV7-9 and J usage is TRBJ2-5, with 7 positions matching TRBD2. V trimming: 5 bases; J trimming: 5 bases; junction bases outside the gene matches: 8. Germline V gene sequence: CDR1 SEHNR, CDR2 FQNEAQ (reference sequence). CDR3 length equals 14 residues. CDR3 in amino acids: CASSPTDGRETQYF. CDR3 nucleotide sequence: TGTGCCAGCAGCCCGACGGACGGGAGGGAGACCCAGTACTTC. Based on the CDR3 plus reference TRBV7-9 and TRBJ2-5, the full variable domain is DTGVSQNPRHKITKRGQNVTFRCDPISEHNRLYWYRQTLGQGPEFLTYFQNEAQLEKSRLLSDRFSAERPKGSFSTLEIQRTEQGDSAMYLCASSPTDGRETQYFGPGTRLLVL.

V usage is TRBV9 and J usage is TRBJ2-7; D is undetermined. V was shortened by 5 bases and J by 6 bases, with 18 bases between the two germline ends. Germline CDR1 reads SGDLS; CDR2 reads YYNGEE. The CDR3 length is 14 residues. CDR3 amino acids: CASSPGPNTFEQYF. The CDR3 coding sequence is TGTGCCAGCAGTCCTGGGCCCAATACATTCGAGCAGTACTTC. Full variable domain (outside the CDR3, taken from reference TRBV9 and TRBJ2-7): DSGVTQTPKHLITATGQRVTLRCSPRSGDLSVYWYQQSLDQGLQFLIQYYNGEERAKGNILERFSAQQFPDLHSELNLSSLELGDSALYFCASSPGPNTFEQYFGPGTRLTVT.

In its sample, this clonotype was seen a few times. The chain links TRBV6-6 to TRBJ2-1; no definite D call. V shed 7 bases and J shed 5 bases, with 12 bases lying between them. Germline V CDR1 and CDR2: MNHNY, SVGAGI (reference sequence). The CDR3 extends over 13 amino acids. CDR3 nucleotide sequence: TGTGCCAGCACTCCCACCCGAAACAATGAGCAGTTCTTC. This codes for CASTPTRNNEQFF.

The chain couples TRBV12-3 or TRBV12-4 to TRBJ1-1; D remains ambiguous. The CDR3 contains 12 residues. The germline V and J ends were trimmed by 5 bases and 10 bases, with 14 bases remaining between them. The CDR3 reads CASSLKASLAFF. CDR3 bases: TGTGCCAGCAGTCTCAAAGCGTCCTTAGCTTTCTTT.

This clonotype was seen repeatedly, ten times or more. This rearrangement joins TRBV20-1 to TRBJ1-2, with 10 bases matching TRBD1. V lost 3 bases and J lost 8; bases outside the gene matches: 6. Per the germline V gene, CDR1 is DFQATT and CDR2 is SNEGSKA (reference sequence). The length of the CDR3 is 13 residues. CDR3 protein: CSASGTGERGYTF. The CDR3 bases are TGCAGTGCTAGTGGGACAGGGGAACGGGGCTACACCTTC.

This clonotype was counted only a few times. The rearrangement links TRBV29-1 to TRBJ1-2, with 8 bases lining up with TRBD1. The CDR3 has 11 residues. V trimming: 7 bases; J trimming: 8 bases; junction bases outside the gene matches: 6. From germline, CDR1 is SQVTM and CDR2 ANQGSEA. The CDR3 is CSGGQDEGYTF. CDR3 in DNA: TGCAGCGGGGGACAGGACGAGGGCTACACCTTC. The full variable domain, its missing parts supplied by reference TRBV29-1 and TRBJ1-2, is SAVISQKPSRDICQRGTSLTIQCQVDSQVTMMFWYRQQPGQSLTLIATANQGSEATYESGFVIDKFPISRPNLTFSTLTVSNMSPEDSSIYLCSGGQDEGYTFGSGTRLTVV.

As DNA, the CDR3 is TGTGCCAGCAGTCCCGACGGGCGGCAAAATGAAAAACTGTTTTTT. Protein product: CASSPDGRQNEKLFF. The genes are TRBV2 and TRBJ1-4; D is unclear. V was cut by 5 bases and J by 5 bases, with 15 bases left in between. Germline V gene data show CDR1 as SNHLY and CDR2 as FYNNEI. The CDR3 consists of 15 residues.

This clonotype was observed a few times. The rearrangement links TRBV11-2 to TRBJ1-1, with 7 positions matching TRBD1. CDR3 length equals 14 residues. Per the germline V gene, CDR1 is SGHAT and CDR2 is FQNNGV. V lost 3 bases to trimming and J lost 3 bases; unmatched junction nucleotides: 4. DNA for the CDR3: TGTGCCAGCAGCTTTACAGGGGCGGACACTGAAGCTTTCTTT. It codes for CASSFTGADTEAFF.

The chain uses TRBV6-1 and TRBJ2-7, with D hard to call. CDR3 size: 14 residues. The germline gives CDR1 MNHNS, CDR2 SASEGT. Trimming stripped 1 base from V and 4 bases from J, with 11 bases between. CDR3 residues: CASSEVGSYYEQYF. CDR3 DNA: TGTGCCAGCAGTGAAGTGGGATCTTATTACGAGCAGTACTTC.

A word on this clonotype: A read error is likely, as this CDR3 ends without the conserved phenylalanine or tryptophan. V usage is TRBV24-1 and J usage is TRBJ1-1, with D hard to call. Trimming removed 2 bases from V and 0 bases from J, with 3 bases in between. This CDR3 spans 13 amino acids. The germline CDR1 and CDR2 sequences are KGHDR and SFDVKD. This chain's CDR3 is CATSDSMNTEAFL. CDR3 DNA: TGTGCCACCAGTGATTCCATGAACACTGAAGCTTTCCTT.

On this clonotype: Mismatch with germline at one junction end may stem from a read error. The chain links TRBV7-9 to TRBJ2-1; tentative D call: TRBD2 (7 bases). Germline assignment: CDR1 SEHNR and CDR2 FQNEAQ (reference sequence). The CDR3 is 16 residues long. The CDR3 reads CTSSPFRGASYNEQFF. The CDR3 DNA sequence: TGTACCAGCAGCCCCTTTCGGGGGGCCTCCTACAATGAGCAGTTCTTC.

This rearrangement joins TRBV15 to TRBJ2-7; D perhaps matches TRBD2 (5 bases). Germline values: CDR1 LNHNV, CDR2 YYDKDF (reference sequence). V dropped 5 bases and J dropped 5 bases, with 19 bases sitting between them. This CDR3 is built from 15 residues. The CDR3 protein is CATSPNREGIHEQYF. The CDR3 nucleotides are TGTGCCACCAGCCCAAACCGGGAAGGGATCCACGAGCAGTACTTC.

This clonotype was recorded at least ten times. The genes are TRBV6-5 and TRBJ1-2; TRBD1 matches 7 bases. The CDR3 totals 13 residues. V was pared by 7 bases and J by 5 bases, with 7 bases of the junction left unmatched. CDR1 and CDR2 from the germline V gene are MNHEY and SVGAGI. CDR3 sequence (DNA): TGTGCCAGCAAAAGAGGGACAGAATATGGCTACACCTTC. Translated, it gives CASKRGTEYGYTF.

This clonotype appeared a few times. The chain couples TRBV6-1 to TRBJ2-5; 13 bases are a match to TRBD2. This CDR3 has 16 amino acids. Trimming removed 6 bases from V and 4 bases from J; junction bases left unmatched: 8. Looked up from germline, CDR1 is MNHNS and CDR2 is SASEGT. In DNA form, the CDR3 reads TGTGCCAGCAGATCAGAACTAGCGGGGGGGAGAGAGACCCAGTACTTC. Its translation is CASRSELAGGRETQYF.

The chain combines TRBV7-2 with TRBJ2-7, with 8 bases aligning to TRBD2. The J segment lost 5 bases and the V segment lost 5 bases, leaving 14 bases of the junction unmatched. The CDR3 is made up of 16 amino acids. CDR1 SGHTA and CDR2 FQGNSA come from the germline V gene. The CDR3 DNA reads TGTGCCAGCAGCCCACATGCGGGGCTAGCGGGTAACGAGCAGTACTTC. Translation: CASSPHAGLAGNEQYF.

V usage is TRBV6-1 and J usage is TRBJ1-5; D is undetermined. From germline, CDR1 is MNHNS and CDR2 SASEGT. The CDR3 runs to 12 residues. The ends were cut back, 4 bases at V and 8 bases at J, with 9 bases in the middle. The CDR3 coding sequence is TGTGCCAGCAGTGTGGGTATGGAGCCCCAGCATTTT. Translating gives CASSVGMEPQHF.

The rearrangement uses TRBV5-1 and TRBJ2-3; D is possibly TRBD1 or TRBD2 (6 bases each). V was clipped by 2 bases and J by 5 bases, with 15 bases between them. The CDR3 is made up of 15 amino acids. Germline lookup yields CDR1 SGHRS and CDR2 YFSETQ. The CDR3 reads CASSLGGIRGDTQYF. The CDR3 DNA is TGCGCCAGCAGCTTAGGGGGGATTCGCGGAGATACGCAGTATTTT.

This clonotype was detected a few times. J is TRBJ1-2 and V is TRBV5-1, with D uncertain. CDR3 length: 14 residues. Germline values: CDR1 SGHRS, CDR2 YFSETQ. V was clipped by 0 bases and J by 0 bases, with 6 bases between them. The CDR3 here is CASSLEGTNYGYTF. Here the CDR3 DNA reads TGCGCCAGCAGCTTGGAGGGCACTAACTATGGCTACACCTTC.

In this sample, this clonotype turned up many times. The chain is built from TRBV11-2 and TRBJ2-3, with TRBD2 matching 8 bases. The trim removed 2 bases at V and 6 bases at J, leaving 10 bases unmatched. From germline, CDR1 is SGHAT and CDR2 FQNNGV. CDR3 size: 16 residues. CDR3 nucleotides: TGTGCCAGCAGCTTAATGAGCGGGGGCTTAAGGGATACGCAGTATTTT. Protein sequence: CASSLMSGGLRDTQYF.

V usage is TRBV12-3 or TRBV12-4 and J usage is TRBJ2-3; D could derive from TRBD1 or TRBD2 (5 bases each). Trimming took 3 bases from V and 2 from J, leaving 18 bases between them. The CDR3 covers 17 residues. CDR3 nucleotides: TGTGCCAGCAGTTTTTCCGGTTGGGGACGGGTCACAGATACGCAGTATTTT. This sequence encodes CASSFSGWGRVTDTQYF.

This clonotype was detected many times. The chain joins TRBV9 to TRBJ2-2; the D gene is possibly TRBD1 (6 bases). The germline gives CDR1 SGDLS, CDR2 YYNGEE. V gave up 0 bases and J gave up 5 bases, with 14 bases separating them. CDR3 length equals 16 residues. CDR3 nucleotides: TGTGCCAGCAGCGTAGCTTTAGGAACAGGGACCGGGGAGCTGTTTTTT. Translation: CASSVALGTGTGELFF.

This chain uses TRBV6-5 with TRBJ1-2, with D possibly TRBD1 on 5 matching bases. Germline values: CDR1 MNHEY, CDR2 SVGAGI. V gave up 8 bases and J gave up 8 bases, with 15 bases separating them. There are 12 residues in the CDR3. This chain's CDR3 is CASRRRGDGYTF. The CDR3 DNA sequence: TGTGCCAGCCGACGGAGGGGTGACGGCTACACCTTC.

This clonotype was recorded a few times. The chain couples TRBV5-1 to TRBJ2-3, with a tentative D call TRBD1 (6 bases). Germline-derived CDR1 and CDR2 are SGHRS and YFSETQ. Trimming took off 4 bases at V and 2 bases at J, with 14 bases between the two ends. The CDR3 consists of 15 residues. Written as DNA, the CDR3 is TGCGCCAGCAGCATCGACAGGACTTCCACAGATACGCAGTATTTT. As protein: CASSIDRTSTDTQYF.

In its sample, this clonotype was seen a few times. The rearrangement links TRBV6-5 to TRBJ1-2, with a possible D match to TRBD1 (5 bases). The CDR3 consists of 13 residues. From germline, CDR1 is MNHEY and CDR2 SVGAGI. V was pared by 5 bases and J by 4 bases, with 11 bases between. The CDR3 nucleotides read TGTGCCAGCAGTGCCGGAGGGGCCTATGGCTACACCTTC. Residues: CASSAGGAYGYTF.

This clonotype was recorded a few times. The chain joins TRBV5-8 to TRBJ2-3; D possibly corresponds to TRBD1 (6 bases). The CDR3 extends over 15 amino acids. Trimming shortened V by 2 bases and J by 3 bases, and 13 bases separated the two germline ends. The germline V gene has CDR1 SGHTS and CDR2 YDEGEE. The CDR3 nucleotides are TGTGCCAGCAGCTTAGCGGCAAGGGGGACAGATACGCAGTATTTT. Translation: CASSLAARGTDTQYF.